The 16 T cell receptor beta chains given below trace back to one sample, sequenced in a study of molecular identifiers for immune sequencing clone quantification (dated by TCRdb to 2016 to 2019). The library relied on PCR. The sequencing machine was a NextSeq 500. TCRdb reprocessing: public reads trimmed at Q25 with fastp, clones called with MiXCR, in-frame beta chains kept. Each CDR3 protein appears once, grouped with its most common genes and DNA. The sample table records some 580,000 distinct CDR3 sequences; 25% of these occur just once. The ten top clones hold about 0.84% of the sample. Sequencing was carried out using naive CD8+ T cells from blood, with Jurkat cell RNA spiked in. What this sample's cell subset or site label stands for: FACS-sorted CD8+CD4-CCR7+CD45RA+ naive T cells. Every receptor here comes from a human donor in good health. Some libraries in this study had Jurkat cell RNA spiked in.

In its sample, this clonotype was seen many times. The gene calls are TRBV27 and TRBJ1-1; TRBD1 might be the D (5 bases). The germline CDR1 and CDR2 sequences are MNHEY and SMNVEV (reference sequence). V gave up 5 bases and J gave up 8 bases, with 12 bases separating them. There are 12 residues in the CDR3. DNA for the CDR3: TGTGCCAGCAGTCCCGGGGGTTTAGAAGCTTTCTTT. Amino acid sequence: CASSPGGLEAFF.

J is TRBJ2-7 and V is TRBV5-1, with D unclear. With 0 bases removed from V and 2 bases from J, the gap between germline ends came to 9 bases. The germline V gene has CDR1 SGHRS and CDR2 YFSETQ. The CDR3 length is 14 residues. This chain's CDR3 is CASSLEFQPYEQYF. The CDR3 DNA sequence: TGCGCCAGCAGCTTGGAGTTTCAACCCTACGAGCAGTACTTC.

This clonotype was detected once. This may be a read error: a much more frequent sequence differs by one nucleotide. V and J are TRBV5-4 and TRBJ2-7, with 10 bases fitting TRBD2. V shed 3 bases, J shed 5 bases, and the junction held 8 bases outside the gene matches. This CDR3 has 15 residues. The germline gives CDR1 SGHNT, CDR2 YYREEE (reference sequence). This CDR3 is CASSSGAGGPHEQYF. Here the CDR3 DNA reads TGTGCCAGCAGCTCGGGAGCGGGAGGGCCCCACGAGCAGTACTTC.

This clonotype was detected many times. The chain's CDR3 is CSVEAGANSGNTIYF. The CDR3 coding sequence is TGCAGCGTTGAAGCAGGGGCAAACTCTGGAAACACCATATATTTT. The V call is TRBV29-1, the J call TRBJ1-3, with a possible D match to TRBD1 (6 bases). The V end was cut by 1 base, the J end by 0 bases, with 10 bases between. Germline V lookup: CDR1 SQVTM, CDR2 ANQGSEA. This CDR3 is 15 amino acids long.

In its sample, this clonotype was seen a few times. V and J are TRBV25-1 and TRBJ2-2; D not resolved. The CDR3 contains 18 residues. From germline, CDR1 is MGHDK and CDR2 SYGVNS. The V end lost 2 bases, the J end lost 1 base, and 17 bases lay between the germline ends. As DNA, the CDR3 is TGTGCCAGCAGTGAACTTGAATATTCCCTGATGAACACCGGGGAGCTGTTTTTT. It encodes CASSELEYSLMNTGELFF.

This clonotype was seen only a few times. The CDR3 reads CASSSPSPLANGYTF. The CDR3 nucleotides read TGTGCCAGCAGTTCCCCATCCCCCCTCGCCAATGGCTACACCTTC. The genes are TRBV28 and TRBJ1-2; D remains unclear. The length of the CDR3 is 15 residues. The germline V and J ends were trimmed by 4 bases and 6 bases, with 18 bases remaining between them. Germline V CDR1 and CDR2: MDHEN, SYDVKM.

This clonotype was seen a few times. The CDR3 coding sequence is TGTGCCAGCAGCACTACCGAGATTTTTCGCGAGCAGTACTTC. Residues: CASSTTEIFREQYF. This rearrangement joins TRBV5-6 to TRBJ2-7; no firm D call. Per germline, CDR1 SGHDT and CDR2 YYEEEE. The CDR3 is made up of 14 amino acids. The V gene lost 4 bases and the J gene lost 6 bases, with 17 bases spanning the gap.

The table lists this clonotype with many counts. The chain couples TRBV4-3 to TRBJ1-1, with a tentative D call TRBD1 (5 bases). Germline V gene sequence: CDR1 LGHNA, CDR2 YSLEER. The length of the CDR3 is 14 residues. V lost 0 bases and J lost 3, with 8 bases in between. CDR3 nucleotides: TGCGCCAGCAGCCAAGACAGGGTTTACACTGAAGCTTTCTTT. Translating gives CASSQDRVYTEAFF.

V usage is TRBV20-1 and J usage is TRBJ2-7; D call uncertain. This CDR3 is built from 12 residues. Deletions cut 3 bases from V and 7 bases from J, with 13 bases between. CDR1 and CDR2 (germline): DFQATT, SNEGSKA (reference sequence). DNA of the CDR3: TGCAGTGCTAGTTTGCGGTTAGGGGAGCAGTACTTC. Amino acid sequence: CSASLRLGEQYF.

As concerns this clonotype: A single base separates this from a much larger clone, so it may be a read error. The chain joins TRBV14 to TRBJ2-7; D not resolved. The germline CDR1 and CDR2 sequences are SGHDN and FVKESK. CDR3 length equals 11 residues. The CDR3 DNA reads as TGTGCCAGCAGCCACACCTACGAGCGGTACTTC. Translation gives CASSHTYERYF.

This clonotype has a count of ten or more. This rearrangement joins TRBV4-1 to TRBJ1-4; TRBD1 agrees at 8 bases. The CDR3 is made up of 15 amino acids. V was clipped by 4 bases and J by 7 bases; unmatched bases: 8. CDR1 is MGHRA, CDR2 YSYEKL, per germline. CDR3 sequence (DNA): TGCGCCAGCAGCCCGTCGACAGGGGTATCTGAAAAACTGTTTTTT. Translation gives CASSPSTGVSEKLFF.

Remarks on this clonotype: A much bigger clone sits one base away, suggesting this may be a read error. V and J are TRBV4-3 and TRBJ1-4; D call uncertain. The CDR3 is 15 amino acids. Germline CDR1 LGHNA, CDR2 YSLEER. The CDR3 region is CASSHGTGINVKLFF. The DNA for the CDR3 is TGCGCCAGCAGCCATGGAACCGGGATTAATGTAAAACTGTTTTTT.

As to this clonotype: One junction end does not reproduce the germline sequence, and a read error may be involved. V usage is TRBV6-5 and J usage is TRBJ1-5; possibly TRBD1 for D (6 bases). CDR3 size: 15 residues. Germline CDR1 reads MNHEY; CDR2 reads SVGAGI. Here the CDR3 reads CAGSLGAGGNQPQHF. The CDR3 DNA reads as TGTGCCGGCAGTCTAGGGGCAGGGGGCAATCAGCCCCAGCATTTT.

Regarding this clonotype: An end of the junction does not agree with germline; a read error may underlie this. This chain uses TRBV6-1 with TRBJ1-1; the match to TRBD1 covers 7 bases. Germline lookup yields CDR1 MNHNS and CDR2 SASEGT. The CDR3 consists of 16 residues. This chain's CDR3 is CASSGHRGNMNTAAFF. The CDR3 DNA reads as TGTGCCAGCAGTGGCCACAGGGGAAACATGAACACTGCAGCTTTCTTT.

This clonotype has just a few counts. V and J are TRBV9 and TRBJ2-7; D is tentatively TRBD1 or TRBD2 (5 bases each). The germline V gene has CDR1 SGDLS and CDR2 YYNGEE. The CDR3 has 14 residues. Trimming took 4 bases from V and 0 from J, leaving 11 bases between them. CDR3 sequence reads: CASSTGPNSYEQYF. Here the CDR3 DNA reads TGTGCCAGCAGCACGGGACCGAACTCCTACGAGCAGTACTTC.

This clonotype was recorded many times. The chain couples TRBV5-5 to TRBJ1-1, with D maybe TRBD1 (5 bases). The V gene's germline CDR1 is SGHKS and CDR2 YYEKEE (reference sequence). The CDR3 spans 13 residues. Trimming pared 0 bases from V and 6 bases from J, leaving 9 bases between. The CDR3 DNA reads TGTGCCAGCAGCTTGGTCAGGGAGGCTGAAGCTTTCTTT. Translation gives CASSLVREAEAFF.